Presented here are 26 T cell receptor beta chains from one specimen sequenced in a study of tumor and adjacent non-tumor tissue in lung cancer. The template was RNA from unsorted bulk tissue. Three rounds of nested PCR, following a modified ARM-PCR protocol, produced the TCRbeta library. MiXCR, applied by TCRdb to the multiplex PCR reads, yields one record per CDR3 protein. The repertoire consists of more than 85,000 distinct CDR3 sequences, with approximately 82% occurring once and the leading ten covering approximately 35%. The sample taken for sequencing was lung tumor tissue. These receptors were obtained from a woman aged 55-69 years with non-small cell lung cancer.

Concerning this clonotype itself: The junction departs from germline at one end; a sequencing error may be responsible. The chain has TRBV6-2 or TRBV6-3 and TRBJ1-1, with D perhaps TRBD1 (6 bases). This CDR3 contains 14 residues. In germline, CDR1 is MNHEY, CDR2 SVGEGT. CDR3 bases: TGTGCCGGCAGTTGGCAGGGGAGGAACACTGAAACTTTCTTT. Amino acids: CAGSWQGRNTETFF.

Notes on this clonotype: This could be a read error, since a much larger clone is one nucleotide away. The gene calls are TRBV10-3 and TRBJ2-3, with 9 bases matching TRBD1. The CDR3 length is 14 residues. V dropped 7 bases and J dropped 4; count of bases not matched to a gene: 6. Germline V CDR1 and CDR2: ENHRY, SYGVKD. The CDR3 region is CAIMLDRGSDTQYF. The DNA for the CDR3 is TGTGCCATCATGTTGGACAGGGGCTCAGATACGCAGTATTTT.

Comment on this clonotype: The CDR3 ends on some other residue instead of the conserved phenylalanine or tryptophan, so this is likely a read error. The rearrangement uses TRBV29-1 and TRBJ2-2; TRBD1 aligns across 7 bases. The CDR3 runs to 14 residues. From germline, CDR1 is SQVTM and CDR2 ANQGSEA. CDR3 loop: CSVVTGENTGELFI. The CDR3 DNA reads TGCAGCGTTGTTACAGGGGAGAACACCGGGGAACTGTTTATT.

At least ten counts were recorded for this clonotype. This sequence joins TRBV5-5 and TRBJ2-5, with a possible D match to TRBD1 (6 bases). CDR1 is SGHKS and CDR2 is YYEKEE in the germline V gene (reference sequence). V was trimmed by 6 bases and J by 2 bases, leaving 14 bases between them. The CDR3 length is 14 residues. This chain's CDR3 is CASNQGTPQETQYF. The CDR3 bases are TGTGCCAGCAACCAAGGGACACCACAAGAGACCCAGTACTTC.

With respect to this clonotype: At one boundary the junction diverges from the germline segment, which might be a read error. V gene TRBV6-2 or TRBV6-3 combines with J gene TRBJ2-2; no firm D call. The CDR3 is made up of 17 amino acids. Germline V gene sequence: CDR1 MNHEY, CDR2 SVGEGT. CDR3: CASGYTQQSVNTGELFF. For the CDR3, the DNA is TGTGCCAGCGGTTACACTCAACAGAGTGTCAACACCGGGGAGCTGTTTTTT.

Details on this clonotype: This may arise from a read error, as a much more abundant clone is one base away. The rearrangement joins TRBV14 to TRBJ2-1; possible D gene TRBD1, 5 bases. Germline V gene lookup returns CDR1 SGHDN and CDR2 FVKESK. CDR3 length: 15 residues. V was pared by 5 bases and J by 6 bases, with 17 bases between. CDR3 loop: CASSARLIGANEQFF. The CDR3 DNA is TGTGCCAGCAGCGCTCGATTAATAGGGGCCAATGAGCAGTTCTTC.

The rearrangement links TRBV5-8 to TRBJ2-3; no definite D call. This CDR3 comprises 12 residues. Germline lookup yields CDR1 SGHTS and CDR2 YDEGEE. DNA for the CDR3: TGTGCTAGCTGTCTTAGTATAGATACGCAGTATTTT. Translating it yields CASCLSIDTQYF.

Comments on this clonotype: At one boundary the junction diverges from the germline segment, which might be a read error. The chain is built from TRBV4-1 and TRBJ2-3, with TRBD2 matching over 12 bases. Per germline, CDR1 MGHRA and CDR2 YSYEKL. CDR3 size: 16 residues. The CDR3 region is CASSQTSGRIQDTQYF. As DNA, the CDR3 is TGCGCCAGTAGCCAAACTAGCGGGAGGATCCAAGATACGCAGTATTTT.

The J gene is TRBJ1-5, the V gene TRBV5-1, with TRBD1 as a possible D gene (5 bases). Germline V CDR1 and CDR2: SGHRS, YFSETQ. This CDR3 comprises 13 residues. V was pared by 3 bases and J by 1 base, with 5 bases between. CDR3 sequence (DNA): TGCGCCAGCAGCTGGGACAGCAATCAGCCCCAGCATTTT. It translates to CASSWDSNQPQHF.

The chain recombines TRBV28 with TRBJ2-3; D could derive from TRBD1 or TRBD2 (5 bases each). Germline CDR1 is MDHEN and CDR2 is SYDVKM. The CDR3 length is 14 residues. Trimming removed 6 bases at V and 8 bases at J, with 18 bases between. The CDR3 is CASSYTPGTPTQYF. CDR3 nucleotide sequence: TGTGCCAGCAGCTACACGCCCGGGACCCCTACGCAGTATTTT.

This clonotype showed up just once. The chain has TRBV4-1 and TRBJ1-5; no clear D gene. The DNA end favors TRBJ2-3, so the J call may be wrong. From germline, CDR1 is MGHRA and CDR2 YSYEKL. There are 13 residues in the CDR3. In nucleotides, the CDR3 is TGCGCCAGTAGTCCGGATCCCGACGGGCCCCAGTATTTT. Translating it yields CASSPDPDGPQYF.

With respect to this clonotype: Relative to the germline gene, one junction end is altered; a read error may explain this. The chain couples TRBV10-3 to TRBJ2-3; the D is unclear. Germline values: CDR1 ENHRY, CDR2 SYGVKD. The length of the CDR3 is 13 residues. The CDR3 nucleotides read TGTACCATCAGTGAAACCCAGCGAGACACGCAATATTTT. It specifies CTISETQRDTQYF.

J is TRBJ2-3 and V is TRBV5-1; no clear D. V shed 6 bases and J shed 0 bases, with 14 bases lying between them. Germline V gene sequence: CDR1 SGHRS, CDR2 YFSETQ. This CDR3 is 15 amino acids long. CDR3 sequence: CASTPSPESTDTQYF. The DNA of the CDR3 is TGCGCCAGCACCCCGTCACCTGAGAGCACAGATACGCAGTATTTT.

This clonotype appeared once. A junction end diverges from the germline sequence, so it may reflect a read error. This chain uses TRBV11-3 with TRBJ2-4; D gene uncertain. This CDR3 is built from 18 residues. CDR1 and CDR2 from the germline V gene are SGHNT and YENEEA. Here the CDR3 reads CAISLEGQAISHKNIQYF. Written as DNA, the CDR3 is TGTGCCATCAGCTTAGAAGGCCAGGCTATTAGCCACAAAAACATCCAGTACTTC.

As for this clonotype: Just one base apart from a much larger clone, this may be a read error. This chain connects TRBV10-1 to TRBJ2-1, with 8 bases fitting TRBD2. Per the germline V gene, CDR1 is WNHNN and CDR2 is SYGVQD (reference sequence). V gave up 5 bases and J gave up 8 bases; unmatched junction bases: 20. The CDR3 length is 18 residues. DNA for the CDR3: TGCGCCAGCAGTCGGACTAGCAGGAGGCCCGGGCTGTCAGATGAGCAGTTCTTC. The encoded protein is CASSRTSRRPGLSDEQFF.

This clonotype turned up a few times. An end of the junction differs from the germline gene, which may be a read error. The chain is built from TRBV11-1 and TRBJ2-1, with TRBD2 as a possible D gene (5 bases). CDR1 is SGHAT and CDR2 is FQDESV in the germline V gene (reference sequence). The CDR3 has 17 amino acids. CDR3 nucleotide sequence: TGTGCCCGCAGTCGGGGTTCCGCAGCGAGCTCCTACAATGAGCAGTTCTTC. Protein sequence: CARSRGSAASSYNEQFF.

This clonotype was found many times. It may be a read error: a sequence one base away is much more abundant. This CDR3 reads CASSFARGTDTQYF. DNA of the CDR3: TGTGCCAGCAGCTTTGCCAGGGGGACAGATACGCAGTATTTT. This chain uses TRBV11-3 with TRBJ2-3; the match to TRBD1 covers 7 bases. The CDR3 covers 14 residues. With V trimmed by 3 bases and J by 3 bases, 3 bases remained unmatched. CDR1 SGHNT and CDR2 YENEEA come from the germline V gene.

This clonotype was seen more than once but under ten times. This chain uses TRBV28 with TRBJ1-2; no reliable D call. Germline V gene sequence: CDR1 MDHEN, CDR2 SYDVKM. The CDR3 consists of 11 residues. Trimming shortened V by 7 bases and J by 1 base, and 4 bases separated the two germline ends. This CDR3 is CASIGNYGYTF. CDR3 in DNA: TGTGCCAGCATAGGTAACTATGGCTACACCTTC.

This clonotype was recorded at least ten times. V is TRBV5-5 and J is TRBJ2-1; TRBD2 aligns across 8 bases. This CDR3 comprises 15 residues. Germline V CDR1 and CDR2: SGHKS, YYEKEE (reference sequence). J gave up 2 bases and V 4 bases, and 5 bases lay outside the gene matches. The CDR3 is CASSTGGRTYNEQFF. The CDR3, as DNA: TGTGCCAGCAGCACGGGGGGGAGAACCTACAATGAGCAGTTCTTC.

On this clonotype itself: This could be a read error, since a much larger clone is one nucleotide away. The chain joins TRBV7-2 to TRBJ2-1; a weak D match, TRBD2 (7 bases). This CDR3 has 17 amino acids. Germline V gene sequence: CDR1 SGHTA, CDR2 FQGNSA. In nucleotides, the CDR3 is TGTGACAGCAGCTTAGCCCGCATGGGGGCGGGGGACGATGAGCAGTTCTTC. Protein product: CDSSLARMGAGDDEQFF.

This clonotype was observed at least ten times. The V and J genes are TRBV4-2 and TRBJ1-4; maybe TRBD1 (5 bases). The CDR3 sequence is 14 residues long. CDR1 is LGHNA, CDR2 YNFKEQ, per germline. With 5 bases removed from V and 5 bases from J, the gap between germline ends came to 12 bases. The CDR3 DNA follows: TGTGCCAGCAGCGTACGGGACTCGAATGAAAAACTGTTTTTT. Translation: CASSVRDSNEKLFF.

The sample holds a few counts of this clonotype. This may be a read error, as it is one base from a much larger clone. The chain combines TRBV4-3 with TRBJ1-1, with TRBD1 as a possible D gene (5 bases). This CDR3 has 14 residues. V was shortened by 3 bases and J by 1 base, with 9 bases between the two germline ends. Germline CDR1 LGHNA, CDR2 YSLEER. CDR3 coding DNA: TGCGCCAGCAGCCACGCTACAGGGAACACTGAAGCTTTCTTT. This codes for CASSHATGNTEAFF.

CDR3 nucleotides: TGCAGTGCTAGAGATATATGGTCAAGTGGCCACGAGCAGTACTTC. The encoded protein is CSARDIWSSGHEQYF. This chain joins TRBV20-1 and TRBJ2-7; no clear D. Deletions cut 0 bases from V and 5 bases from J, with 17 bases between. The germline V gene has CDR1 DFQATT and CDR2 SNEGSKA (reference sequence). The CDR3 covers 15 residues.

This clonotype occurred a few times. V and J are TRBV5-1 and TRBJ1-1; no reliable D call. The germline gives CDR1 SGHRS, CDR2 YFSETQ. The V end lost 4 bases, the J end lost 2 bases, and 15 bases lay between the germline ends. The CDR3 sequence is 15 residues long. CDR3 region: CASSPPFGQNTEAFF. Written as DNA, the CDR3 is TGCGCCAGCAGCCCGCCCTTTGGGCAAAACACTGAAGCTTTCTTT. Looking up the rest from reference TRBV5-1 and TRBJ1-1 gives the full variable domain: KAGVTQTPRYLIKTRGQQVTLSCSPISGHRSVSWYQQTPGQGLQFLFEYFSETQRNKGNFPGRFSGRQFSNSRSEMNVSTLELGDSALYLCASSPPFGQNTEAFFGQGTRLTVV.

Comment on this clonotype: An end of the junction does not agree with germline; a read error may underlie this. Here the CDR3 reads CTSNVGGTLAAQFF. The CDR3 coding sequence is TGTACCAGCAACGTGGGGGGGACTCTCGCCGCCCAATTCTTC. This chain links TRBV9 with TRBJ2-1, with 7 bases aligning to TRBD2. Germline CDR1 SGDLS, CDR2 YYNGEE. This CDR3 comprises 14 residues.

Concerning this clonotype itself: One end of the junction varies from germline; a read error may be responsible. V and J are TRBV5-6 and TRBJ1-5; no definite D call. The germline V gene encodes CDR1 SGHDT and CDR2 YYEEEE. The CDR3 is 15 residues long. The CDR3 bases are TGTGCCAGCAGGTTGAGGCGACACAGCAATCAGCCCCTGCATTTT. Protein product: CASRLRRHSNQPLHF.